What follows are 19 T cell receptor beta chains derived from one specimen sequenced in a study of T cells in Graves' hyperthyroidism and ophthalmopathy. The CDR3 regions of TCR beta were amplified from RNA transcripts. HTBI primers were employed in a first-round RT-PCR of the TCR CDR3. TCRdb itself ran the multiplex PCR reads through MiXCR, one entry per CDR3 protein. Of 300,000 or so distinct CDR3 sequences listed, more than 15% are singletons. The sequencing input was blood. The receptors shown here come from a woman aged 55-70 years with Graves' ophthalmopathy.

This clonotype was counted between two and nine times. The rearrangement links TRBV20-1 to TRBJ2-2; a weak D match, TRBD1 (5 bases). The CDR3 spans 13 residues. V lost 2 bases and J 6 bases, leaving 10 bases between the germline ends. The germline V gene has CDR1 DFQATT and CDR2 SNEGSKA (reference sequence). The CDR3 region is CSARTRVSGELFF. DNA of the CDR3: TGCAGTGCTAGAACCAGGGTTTCCGGGGAGCTGTTTTTT.

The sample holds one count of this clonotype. CDR3 loop: CASSPGGQGSYNEQFF. Written as DNA, the CDR3 is TGCGCCAGCAGCCCTGGCGGACAGGGGTCGTACAATGAGCAGTTCTTC. This chain joins TRBV5-1 and TRBJ2-1; 9 bases are a match to TRBD1. V gave up 4 bases and J gave up 4 bases; unmatched junction bases: 9. CDR3 length equals 16 residues. From germline, CDR1 is SGHRS and CDR2 YFSETQ.

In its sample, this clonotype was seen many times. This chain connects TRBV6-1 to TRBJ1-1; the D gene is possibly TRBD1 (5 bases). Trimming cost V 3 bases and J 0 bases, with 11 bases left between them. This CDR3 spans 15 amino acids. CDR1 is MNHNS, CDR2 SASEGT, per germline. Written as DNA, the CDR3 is TGTGCCAGCAGTGACGACAGAAAGTTGAACACTGAAGCTTTCTTT. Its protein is CASSDDRKLNTEAFF.

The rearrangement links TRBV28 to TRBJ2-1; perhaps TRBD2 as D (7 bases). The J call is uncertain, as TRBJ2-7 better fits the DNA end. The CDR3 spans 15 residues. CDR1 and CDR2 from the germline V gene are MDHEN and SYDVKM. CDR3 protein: CASSSPGGSYNEQYF. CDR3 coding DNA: TGTGCCAGCAGTTCGCCGGGGGGCTCCTACAATGAGCAGTACTTC.

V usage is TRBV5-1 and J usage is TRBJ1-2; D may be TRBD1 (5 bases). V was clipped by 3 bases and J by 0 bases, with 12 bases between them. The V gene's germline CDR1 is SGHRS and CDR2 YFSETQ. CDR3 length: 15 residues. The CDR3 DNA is TGCGCCAGCAGCTCTGACAGTACCACTAACTATGGCTACACCTTC. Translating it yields CASSSDSTTNYGYTF.

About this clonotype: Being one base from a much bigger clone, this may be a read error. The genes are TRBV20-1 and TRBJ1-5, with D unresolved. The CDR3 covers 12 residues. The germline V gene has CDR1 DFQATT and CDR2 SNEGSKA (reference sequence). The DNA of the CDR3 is TGCAATGCTAGAGTGGGCAATCAGCCCCAGCATTTT. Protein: CNARVGNQPQHF.

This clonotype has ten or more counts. This CDR3 reads CASSLDRVEAFF. The CDR3, as DNA: TGTGCCAGCAGCTTAGACAGGGTTGAAGCTTTCTTT. This sequence joins TRBV11-2 and TRBJ1-1; possible D gene TRBD1, 5 bases. This CDR3 has 12 amino acids. Germline V lookup: CDR1 SGHAT, CDR2 FQNNGV. Trimming pared 0 bases from V and 7 bases from J, leaving 6 bases between.

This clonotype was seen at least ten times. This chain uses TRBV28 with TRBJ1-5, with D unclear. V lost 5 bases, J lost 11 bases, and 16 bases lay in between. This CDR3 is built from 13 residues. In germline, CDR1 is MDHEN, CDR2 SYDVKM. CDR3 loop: CASSRTALGAQHF. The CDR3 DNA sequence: TGTGCCAGCAGTAGGACGGCCCTTGGAGCCCAGCATTTT.

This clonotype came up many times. The CDR3 sequence: CSVGSRDQETQYF. The CDR3 bases are TGCAGCGTTGGTTCCAGGGACCAAGAGACCCAGTACTTC. The rearrangement uses TRBV29-1 and TRBJ2-5; maybe TRBD1 (5 bases). This CDR3 contains 13 residues. V lost 4 bases, J lost 0 bases, and 9 bases lay in between. Germline values: CDR1 SQVTM, CDR2 ANQGSEA.

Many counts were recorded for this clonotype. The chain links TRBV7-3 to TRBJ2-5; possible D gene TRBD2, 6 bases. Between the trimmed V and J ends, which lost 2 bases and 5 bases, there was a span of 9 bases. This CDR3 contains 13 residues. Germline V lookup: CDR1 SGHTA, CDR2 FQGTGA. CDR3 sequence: CASSLFRGETQYF. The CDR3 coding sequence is TGTGCCAGCAGCTTATTCCGGGGGGAGACCCAGTACTTC.

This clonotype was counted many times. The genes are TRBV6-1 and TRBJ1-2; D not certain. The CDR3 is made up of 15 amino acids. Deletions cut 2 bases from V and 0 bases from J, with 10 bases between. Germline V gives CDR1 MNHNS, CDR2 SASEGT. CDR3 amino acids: CASSEPDGSNYGYTF. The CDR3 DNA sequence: TGTGCCAGCAGTGAACCTGACGGATCTAACTATGGCTACACCTTC.

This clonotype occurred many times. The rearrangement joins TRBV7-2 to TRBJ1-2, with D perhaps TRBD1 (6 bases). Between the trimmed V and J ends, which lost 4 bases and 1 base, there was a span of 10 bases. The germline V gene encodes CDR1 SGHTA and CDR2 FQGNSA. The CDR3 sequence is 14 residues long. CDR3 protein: CASSWTESNYGYTF. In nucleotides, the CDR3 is TGTGCCAGCAGCTGGACAGAAAGTAACTATGGCTACACCTTC.

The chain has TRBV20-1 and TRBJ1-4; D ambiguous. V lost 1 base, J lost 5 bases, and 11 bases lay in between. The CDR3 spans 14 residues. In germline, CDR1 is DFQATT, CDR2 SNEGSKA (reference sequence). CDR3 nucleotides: TGCAGTGCTAGAGTGGCAGGCGAAAATGAAAAACTGTTTTTT. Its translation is CSARVAGENEKLFF.

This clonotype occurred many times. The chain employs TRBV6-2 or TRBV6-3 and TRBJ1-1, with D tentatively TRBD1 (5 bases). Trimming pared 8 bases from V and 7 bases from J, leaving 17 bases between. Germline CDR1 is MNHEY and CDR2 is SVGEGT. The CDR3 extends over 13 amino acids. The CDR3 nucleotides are TGTGCCAGCCTCCTAGGGGACGGCAATGAAGCTTTCTTT. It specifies CASLLGDGNEAFF.

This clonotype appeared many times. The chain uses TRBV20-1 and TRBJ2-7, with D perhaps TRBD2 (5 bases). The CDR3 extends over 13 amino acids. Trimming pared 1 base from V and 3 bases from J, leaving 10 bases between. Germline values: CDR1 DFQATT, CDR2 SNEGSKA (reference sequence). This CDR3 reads CSARAGKYYEQYF. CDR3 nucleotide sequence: TGCAGTGCTAGAGCGGGAAAGTACTACGAGCAGTACTTC.

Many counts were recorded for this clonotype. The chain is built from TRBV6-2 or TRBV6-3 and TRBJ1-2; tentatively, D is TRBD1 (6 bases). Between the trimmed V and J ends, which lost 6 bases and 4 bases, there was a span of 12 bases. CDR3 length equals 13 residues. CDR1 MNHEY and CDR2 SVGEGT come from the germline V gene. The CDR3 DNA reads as TGTGCCAGCAGACAAACAGGGACCTATGGCTACACCTTC. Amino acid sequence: CASRQTGTYGYTF.

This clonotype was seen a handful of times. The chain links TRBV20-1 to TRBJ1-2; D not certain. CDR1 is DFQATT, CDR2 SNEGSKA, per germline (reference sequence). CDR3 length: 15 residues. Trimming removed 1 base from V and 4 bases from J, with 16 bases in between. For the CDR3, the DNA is TGCAGTGCTAGAGTGAGGACGAGGGCAGCCTATGGCTACACCTTC. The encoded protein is CSARVRTRAAYGYTF.

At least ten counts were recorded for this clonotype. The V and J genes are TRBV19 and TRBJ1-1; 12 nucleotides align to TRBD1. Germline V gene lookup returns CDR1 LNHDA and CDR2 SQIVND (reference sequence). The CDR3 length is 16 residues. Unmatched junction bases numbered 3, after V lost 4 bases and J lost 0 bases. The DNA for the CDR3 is TGTGCCAGTAGTAGGGGGACAGGGGGCTTGAACACTGAAGCTTTCTTT. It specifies CASSRGTGGLNTEAFF.

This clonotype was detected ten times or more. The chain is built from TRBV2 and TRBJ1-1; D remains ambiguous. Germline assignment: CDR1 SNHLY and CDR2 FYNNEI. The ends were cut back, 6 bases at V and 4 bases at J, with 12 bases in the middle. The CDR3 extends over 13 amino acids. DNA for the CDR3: TGTGCCAGCAGAGGACGTTGGTCCACTGAAGCTTTCTTT. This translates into CASRGRWSTEAFF.